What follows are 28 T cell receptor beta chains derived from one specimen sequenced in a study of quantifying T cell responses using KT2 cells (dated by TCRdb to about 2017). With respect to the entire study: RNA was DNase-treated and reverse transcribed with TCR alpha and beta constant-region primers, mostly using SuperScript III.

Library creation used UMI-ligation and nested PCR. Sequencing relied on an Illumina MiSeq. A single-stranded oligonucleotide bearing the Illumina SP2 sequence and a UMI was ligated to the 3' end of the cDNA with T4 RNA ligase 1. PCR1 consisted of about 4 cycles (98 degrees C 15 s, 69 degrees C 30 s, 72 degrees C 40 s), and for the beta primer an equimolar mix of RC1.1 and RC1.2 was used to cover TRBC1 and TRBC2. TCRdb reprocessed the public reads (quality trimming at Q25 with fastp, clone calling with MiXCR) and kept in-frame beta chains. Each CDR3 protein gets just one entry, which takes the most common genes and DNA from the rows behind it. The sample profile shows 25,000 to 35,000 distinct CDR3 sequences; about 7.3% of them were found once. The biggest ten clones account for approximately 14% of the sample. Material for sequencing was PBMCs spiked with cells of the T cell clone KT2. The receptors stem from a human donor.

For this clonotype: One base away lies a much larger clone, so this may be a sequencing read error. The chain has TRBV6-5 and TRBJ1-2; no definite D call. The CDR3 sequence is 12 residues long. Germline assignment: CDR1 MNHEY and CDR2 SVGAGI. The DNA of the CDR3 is TGTGCCAGCAGTTACAGTAACTATGGCTACAACTTC. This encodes CASSYSNYGYNF.

CDR3 region: CATQGRVNTGELFF. CDR3 coding DNA: TGTGCCACCCAGGGCAGGGTCAACACCGGGGAGCTGTTTTTT. This sequence joins TRBV15 and TRBJ2-2, with D possibly being TRBD1 (5 bases). V was clipped by 8 bases and J by 2 bases, with 12 bases between them. The germline CDR1 and CDR2 sequences are LNHNV and YYDKDF (reference sequence). The CDR3 totals 14 residues.

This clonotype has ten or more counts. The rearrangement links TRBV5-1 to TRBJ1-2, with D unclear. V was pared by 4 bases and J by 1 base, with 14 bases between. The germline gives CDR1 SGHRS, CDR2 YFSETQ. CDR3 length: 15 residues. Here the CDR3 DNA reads TGCGCCAGCAGCCCACTTGTGAGATTTAACTATGGCTACACCTTC. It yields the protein CASSPLVRFNYGYTF.

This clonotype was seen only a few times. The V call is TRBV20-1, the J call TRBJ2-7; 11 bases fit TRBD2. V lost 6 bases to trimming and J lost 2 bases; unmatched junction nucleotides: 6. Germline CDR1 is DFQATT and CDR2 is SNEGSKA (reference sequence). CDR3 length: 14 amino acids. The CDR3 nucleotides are TGCAGTGCGAAGACTAGCGGGGTAACCTACGAGCAGTACTTC. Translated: CSAKTSGVTYEQYF.

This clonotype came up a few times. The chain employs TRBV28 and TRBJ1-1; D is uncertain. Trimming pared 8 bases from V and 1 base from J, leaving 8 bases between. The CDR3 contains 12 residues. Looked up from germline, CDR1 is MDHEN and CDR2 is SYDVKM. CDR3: CASGSPNTEAFF. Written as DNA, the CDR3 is TGTGCCAGCGGCTCCCCGAACACTGAAGCTTTCTTT. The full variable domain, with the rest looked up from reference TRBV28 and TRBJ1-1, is DVKVTQSSRYLVKRTGEKVFLECVQDMDHENMFWYRQDPGLGLRLIYFSYDVKMKEKGDIPEGYSVSREKKERFSLILESASTNQTSMYLCASGSPNTEAFFGQGTRLTVV.

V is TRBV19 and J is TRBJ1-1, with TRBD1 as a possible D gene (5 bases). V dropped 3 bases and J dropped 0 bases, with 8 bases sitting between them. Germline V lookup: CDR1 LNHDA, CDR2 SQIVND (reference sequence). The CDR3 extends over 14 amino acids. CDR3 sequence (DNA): TGTGCCAGTAGTATCGGAGGGGTGAACACTGAAGCTTTCTTT. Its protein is CASSIGGVNTEAFF.

This CDR3 reads CSARGTGGDTDTQYF. In nucleotides, the CDR3 is TGCAGTGCTAGAGGGACAGGGGGGGACACAGATACGCAGTATTTT. The V call is TRBV20-1, the J call TRBJ2-3; TRBD1 matches at 10 bases. The CDR3 sequence is 15 residues long. Per the germline V gene, CDR1 is DFQATT and CDR2 is SNEGSKA (reference sequence). Unmatched junction bases numbered 3, after V lost 1 base and J lost 2 bases.

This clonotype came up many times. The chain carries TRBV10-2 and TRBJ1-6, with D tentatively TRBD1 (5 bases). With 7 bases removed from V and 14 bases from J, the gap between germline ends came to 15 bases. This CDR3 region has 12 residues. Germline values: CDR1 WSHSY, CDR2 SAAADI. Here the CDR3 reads CASMPIDSTLHF. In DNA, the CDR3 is TGCGCCAGCATGCCGATAGACAGCACCCTCCACTTT.

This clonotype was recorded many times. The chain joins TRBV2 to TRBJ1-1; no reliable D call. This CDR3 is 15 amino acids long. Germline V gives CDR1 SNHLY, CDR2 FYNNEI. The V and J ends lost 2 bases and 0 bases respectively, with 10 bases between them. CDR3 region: CASSENWVVNTEAFF. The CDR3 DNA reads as TGTGCCAGCAGTGAAAACTGGGTCGTGAACACTGAAGCTTTCTTT.

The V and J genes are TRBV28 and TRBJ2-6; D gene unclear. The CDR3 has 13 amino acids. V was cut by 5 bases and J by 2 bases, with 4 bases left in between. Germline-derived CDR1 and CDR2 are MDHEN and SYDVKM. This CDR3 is CASSSTGANVLTF. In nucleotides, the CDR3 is TGTGCCAGCAGTAGTACTGGGGCCAACGTCCTGACTTTC.

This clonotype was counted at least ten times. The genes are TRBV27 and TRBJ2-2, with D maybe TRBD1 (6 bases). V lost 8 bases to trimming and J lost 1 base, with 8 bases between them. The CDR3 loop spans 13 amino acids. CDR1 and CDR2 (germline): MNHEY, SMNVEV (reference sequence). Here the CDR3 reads CASRRGNTGELFF. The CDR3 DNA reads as TGTGCCAGCCGCAGGGGGAACACCGGGGAGCTGTTTTTT.

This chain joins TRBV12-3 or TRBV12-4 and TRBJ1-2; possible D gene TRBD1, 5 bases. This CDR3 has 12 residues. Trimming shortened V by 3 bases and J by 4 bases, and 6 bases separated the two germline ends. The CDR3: CASSFGAYGYTF. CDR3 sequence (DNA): TGTGCCAGCAGTTTTGGGGCCTATGGCTACACCTTC.

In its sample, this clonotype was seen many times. The CDR3 sequence is CASSLNTGELFF. For the CDR3, the DNA is TGTGCCAGCAGCTTGAACACCGGGGAGCTGTTTTTT. The V call is TRBV5-5, the J call TRBJ2-2; D gene ambiguous. Deletions cut 1 base from V and 2 bases from J, with 0 bases between. Germline CDR1 SGHKS, CDR2 YYEKEE (reference sequence). There are 12 residues in the CDR3.

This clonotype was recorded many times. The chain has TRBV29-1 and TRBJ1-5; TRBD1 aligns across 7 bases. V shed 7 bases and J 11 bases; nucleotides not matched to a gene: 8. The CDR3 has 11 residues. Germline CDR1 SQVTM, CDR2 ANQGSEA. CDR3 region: CSGMTRGAQHF. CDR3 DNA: TGCAGCGGAATGACCAGGGGGGCCCAGCATTTT. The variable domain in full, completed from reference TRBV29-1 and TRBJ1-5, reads SAVISQKPSRDICQRGTSLTIQCQVDSQVTMMFWYRQQPGQSLTLIATANQGSEATYESGFVIDKFPISRPNLTFSTLTVSNMSPEDSSIYLCSGMTRGAQHFGDGTRLSIL.

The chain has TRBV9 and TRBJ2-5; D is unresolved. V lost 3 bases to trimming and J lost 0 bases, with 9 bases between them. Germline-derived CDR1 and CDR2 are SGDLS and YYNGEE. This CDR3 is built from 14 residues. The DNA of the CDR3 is TGTGCCAGCAGCGGCCAGATCCACCAAGAGACCCAGTACTTC. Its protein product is CASSGQIHQETQYF.

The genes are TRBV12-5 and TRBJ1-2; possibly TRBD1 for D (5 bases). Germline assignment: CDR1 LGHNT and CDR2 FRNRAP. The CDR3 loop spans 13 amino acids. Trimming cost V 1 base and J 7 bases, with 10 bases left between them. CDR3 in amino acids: CASGLGRDGGYTF. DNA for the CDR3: TGTGCTAGTGGTTTGGGCCGGGACGGTGGCTACACCTTC.

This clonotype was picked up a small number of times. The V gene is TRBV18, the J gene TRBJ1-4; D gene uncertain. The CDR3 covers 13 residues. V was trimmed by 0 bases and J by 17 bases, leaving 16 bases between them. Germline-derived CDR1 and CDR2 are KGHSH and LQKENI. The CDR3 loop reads CASSPPDPSWVFF. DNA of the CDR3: TGTGCCAGCTCACCACCGGACCCTTCTTGGGTATTTTTT. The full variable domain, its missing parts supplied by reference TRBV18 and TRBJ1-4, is NAGVMQNPRHLVRRRGQEARLRCSPMKGHSHVYWYRQLPEEGLKFMVYLQKENIIDESGMPKERFSAEFPKEGPSILRIQQVVRGDSAAYFCASSPPDPSWVFFGSGTQLSVL.

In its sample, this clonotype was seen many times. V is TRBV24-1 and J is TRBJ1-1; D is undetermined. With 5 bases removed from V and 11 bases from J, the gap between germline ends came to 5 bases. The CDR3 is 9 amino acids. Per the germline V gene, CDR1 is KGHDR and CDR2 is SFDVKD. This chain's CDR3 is CATSGSAFF. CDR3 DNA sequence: TGTGCCACCAGTGGTTCGGCTTTCTTT.

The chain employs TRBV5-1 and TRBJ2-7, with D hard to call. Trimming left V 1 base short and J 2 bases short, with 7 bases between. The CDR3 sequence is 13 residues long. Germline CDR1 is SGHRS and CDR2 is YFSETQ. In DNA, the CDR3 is TGCGCCAGCAGCTTGACGCAAACCTACGAGCAGTACTTC. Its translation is CASSLTQTYEQYF.

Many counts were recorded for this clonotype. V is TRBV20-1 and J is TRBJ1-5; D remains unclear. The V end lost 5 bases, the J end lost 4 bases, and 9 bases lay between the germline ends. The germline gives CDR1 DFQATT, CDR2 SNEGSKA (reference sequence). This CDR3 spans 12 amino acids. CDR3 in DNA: TGCAGTGCTCTGGTGGGGAATCAGCCCCAGCATTTT. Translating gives CSALVGNQPQHF.

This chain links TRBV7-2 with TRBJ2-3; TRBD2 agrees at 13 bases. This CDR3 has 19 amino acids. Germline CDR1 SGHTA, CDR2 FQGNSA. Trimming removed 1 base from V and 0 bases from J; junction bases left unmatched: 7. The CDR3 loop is CASSLGVGTSGASTDTQYF. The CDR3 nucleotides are TGTGCCAGCAGCTTAGGGGTGGGGACTAGCGGGGCTAGCACAGATACGCAGTATTTT.

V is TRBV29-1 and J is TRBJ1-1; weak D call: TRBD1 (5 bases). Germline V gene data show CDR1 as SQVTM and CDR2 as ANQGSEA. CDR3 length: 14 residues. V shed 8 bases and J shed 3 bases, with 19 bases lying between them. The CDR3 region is CSSAPGSRDTEAFF. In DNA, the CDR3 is TGCAGCTCCGCCCCAGGGTCGAGAGACACTGAAGCTTTCTTT.

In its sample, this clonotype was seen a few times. CDR3 region: CASSLAYLNTEAFF. The CDR3 coding sequence is TGTGCCAGCAGTTTGGCCTACTTGAACACTGAAGCTTTCTTT. The V call is TRBV12-3 or TRBV12-4, the J call TRBJ1-1; D remains unclear. Trimming pared 3 bases from V and 0 bases from J, leaving 8 bases between. CDR3 length: 14 amino acids.

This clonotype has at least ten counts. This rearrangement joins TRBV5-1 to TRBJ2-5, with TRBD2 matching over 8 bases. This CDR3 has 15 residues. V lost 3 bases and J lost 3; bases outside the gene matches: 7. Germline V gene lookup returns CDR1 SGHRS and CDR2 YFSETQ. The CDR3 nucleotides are TGCGCCAGCAGCTCTAACCCCGGGGGGGAAGAGACCCAGTACTTC. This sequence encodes CASSSNPGGEETQYF.

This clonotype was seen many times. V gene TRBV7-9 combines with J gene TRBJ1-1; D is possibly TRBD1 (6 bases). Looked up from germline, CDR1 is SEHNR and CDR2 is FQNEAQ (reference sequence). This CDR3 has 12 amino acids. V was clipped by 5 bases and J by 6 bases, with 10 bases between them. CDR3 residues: CASSPGEAEAFF. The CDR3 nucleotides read TGTGCCAGCAGCCCAGGGGAAGCTGAAGCTTTCTTT. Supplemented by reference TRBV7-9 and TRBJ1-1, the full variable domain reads DTGVSQNPRHKITKRGQNVTFRCDPISEHNRLYWYRQTLGQGPEFLTYFQNEAQLEKSRLLSDRFSAERPKGSFSTLEIQRTEQGDSAMYLCASSPGEAEAFFGQGTRLTVV.

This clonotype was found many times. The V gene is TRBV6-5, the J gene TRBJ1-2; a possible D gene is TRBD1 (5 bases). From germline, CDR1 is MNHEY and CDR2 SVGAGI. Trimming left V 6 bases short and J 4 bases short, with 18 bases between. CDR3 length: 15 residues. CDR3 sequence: CASRMGPQSIYGYTF. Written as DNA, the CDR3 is TGTGCCAGCAGGATGGGACCCCAGTCGATCTATGGCTACACCTTC.

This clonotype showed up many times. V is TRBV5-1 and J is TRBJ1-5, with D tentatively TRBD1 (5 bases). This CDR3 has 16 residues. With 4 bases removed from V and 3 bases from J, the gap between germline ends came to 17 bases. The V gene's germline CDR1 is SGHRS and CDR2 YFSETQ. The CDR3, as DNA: TGCGCCAGCAGCCCTACGGCCGGGACTGACAATCAGCCCCAGCATTTT. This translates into CASSPTAGTDNQPQHF. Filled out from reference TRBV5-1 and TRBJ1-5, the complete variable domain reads KAGVTQTPRYLIKTRGQQVTLSCSPISGHRSVSWYQQTPGQGLQFLFEYFSETQRNKGNFPGRFSGRQFSNSRSEMNVSTLELGDSALYLCASSPTAGTDNQPQHFGDGTRLSIL.

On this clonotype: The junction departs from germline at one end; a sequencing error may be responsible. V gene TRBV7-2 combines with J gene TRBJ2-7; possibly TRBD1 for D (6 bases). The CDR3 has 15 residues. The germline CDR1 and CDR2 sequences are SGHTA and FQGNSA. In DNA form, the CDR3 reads TGTGCCAGCAGCCCCCGGACAGTGCCAACCTACGAGCAGGACTTC. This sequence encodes CASSPRTVPTYEQDF.